The 6 T cell receptor beta chains below were found in one sample sequenced in a study of blood T cell repertoires in COVID-19. TCRdb keeps only in-frame clones here, not all; method: immunoSEQ multiplex PCR. This sample has over 250,000 clones, with over 75% found just once. The sample was peripheral blood. The receptors stem from a human donor in a cohort sampled during active COVID-19.

The rearrangement links TRBV28 to TRBJ2-5, with 8 bases that match TRBD1. The CDR3 extends over 13 amino acids. V dropped 2 bases and J dropped 7; count of bases not matched to a gene: 3. Germline CDR1 MDHEN, CDR2 SYDVKM. The CDR3 here is CASSLQGQGTQYF. As DNA, the CDR3 is TGTGCCAGCAGTTTACAAGGACAGGGGACCCAGTACTTC. Combining the CDR3 with reference TRBV28 and TRBJ2-5 gives the whole variable domain DVKVTQSSRYLVKRTGEKVFLECVQDMDHENMFWYRQDPGLGLRLIYFSYDVKMKEKGDIPEGYSVSREKKERFSLILESASTNQTSMYLCASSLQGQGTQYFGPGTRLLVL.

The chain joins TRBV19 to TRBJ1-2, with TRBD1 identical over 10 bases. The germline V gene has CDR1 LNHDA and CDR2 SQIVND (reference sequence). The CDR3 loop spans 15 amino acids. J lost 2 bases, V lost 5 bases, and 5 bases had no gene match. The CDR3 is CASSPRTGGNYGYTF. CDR3 nucleotides: TGTGCCAGTAGTCCAAGGACAGGGGGAAACTATGGCTACACCTTC.

The J gene is TRBJ1-5, the V gene TRBV24-1, with D unclear. Trimming pared 6 bases from V and 7 bases from J, leaving 15 bases between. The CDR3 runs to 14 residues. From germline, CDR1 is KGHDR and CDR2 SFDVKD. The CDR3 sequence: CATSRSGQGQPQHF. The CDR3 bases are TGTGCCACCAGTCGTAGTGGGCAAGGACAGCCCCAGCATTTT.

DNA of the CDR3: TGTGCCAGCAGCCCGGACGGATCTCGACAGGGGCAGCCCCAGCATTTT. Protein product: CASSPDGSRQGQPQHF. The chain recombines TRBV7-2 with TRBJ1-5, with 8 nucleotides matching TRBD1. The CDR3 runs to 16 residues. Trimming took 5 bases from V and 7 from J; bases not matched to a gene: 13. CDR1 and CDR2 from the germline V gene are SGHTA and FQGNSA.

V is TRBV19 and J is TRBJ2-4; the match to TRBD2 covers 12 bases. Trimming took 3 bases from V and 4 from J; bases not matched to a gene: 10. The germline CDR1 and CDR2 sequences are LNHDA and SQIVND (reference sequence). The CDR3 is 18 residues long. The CDR3 nucleotides read TGTGCCAGTAGTATCAGGGCTGGTCTAGCGGGAGGGAAAAACATTCAGTACTTC. It encodes CASSIRAGLAGGKNIQYF.

V gene TRBV7-9 combines with J gene TRBJ2-2, with no clear D. CDR1 is SEHNR, CDR2 FQNEAQ, per germline (reference sequence). This CDR3 spans 13 amino acids. V was shortened by 3 bases and J by 6 bases, with 8 bases between the two germline ends. CDR3 coding DNA: TGTGCCAGCAGCTTGATAGAGGCCGGGGAGCTGTTTTTT. As protein: CASSLIEAGELFF.